A single sample is the source of the 25 T cell receptor beta chains below, sequenced in a study of cytomegalovirus exposure and HLA in healthy donors. The PCR had 60 Vbeta and 13 Jbeta primers. Some clones are missing from TCRdb's copy, which holds only in-frame ones; the method was immunoSEQ multiplex PCR. The sample has 100,000 to 150,000 clones; about 79% are singletons. Sequences were obtained from PBMCs. The receptors stem from a woman aged 50 to 60 in good health and CMV-seronegative.

J is TRBJ2-3 and V is TRBV28; weak D call: TRBD2 (6 bases). The CDR3 runs 15 residues. Between the trimmed V and J ends, which lost 8 bases and 4 bases, there was a span of 19 bases. Germline-derived CDR1 and CDR2 are MDHEN and SYDVKM. CDR3 region: CASSIGGMGSDTQYF. The CDR3 DNA follows: TGTGCCAGCTCCATTGGGGGGATGGGGTCAGATACGCAGTATTTT.

The V and J genes are TRBV28 and TRBJ2-1; 11 bases fit TRBD2. J gave up 6 bases and V 5 bases, and 6 bases lay outside the gene matches. CDR1 is MDHEN and CDR2 is SYDVKM in the germline V gene. The CDR3 contains 15 residues. CDR3 amino acids: CASSRRLAGPNEQFF. Here the CDR3 DNA reads TGTGCCAGCAGTAGAAGACTAGCGGGACCCAATGAGCAGTTCTTC.

The rearrangement joins TRBV28 to TRBJ1-2; 8 bases line up with TRBD1. V shed 6 bases, J shed 8 bases, and the junction held 8 bases outside the gene matches. The germline gives CDR1 MDHEN, CDR2 SYDVKM. The length of the CDR3 is 13 residues. This chain's CDR3 is CASSPGQGLGYTF. The CDR3, as DNA: TGTGCCAGCAGCCCCGGACAGGGATTAGGCTACACCTTC.

The chain combines TRBV5-6 with TRBJ2-7, with unresolved D. The germline CDR1 and CDR2 sequences are SGHDT and YYEEEE. Trimming took 2 bases from V and 4 from J, leaving 16 bases between them. This CDR3 is 15 amino acids long. The CDR3 nucleotides are TGTGCCAGCAGCTTTATTAACGGTCTACGTTACGAGCAGTACTTC. This encodes CASSFINGLRYEQYF.

The chain carries TRBV7-9 and TRBJ2-3, with TRBD2 matching 7 bases. This CDR3 region has 14 residues. Losses at the gene ends were 2 bases for V and 2 bases for J; bases not matched to a gene: 1. The germline CDR1 and CDR2 sequences are SEHNR and FQNEAQ (reference sequence). As DNA, the CDR3 is TGTGCCAGCAGCTTAAGCGGGGACACAGATACGCAGTATTTT. Encoded protein: CASSLSGDTDTQYF.

The V call is TRBV27, the J call TRBJ1-6; 8 positions agree with TRBD1. CDR3 length equals 15 residues. CDR1 MNHEY and CDR2 SMNVEV come from the germline V gene (reference sequence). V lost 5 bases, J lost 7 bases, and 7 bases stayed unmatched. The CDR3: CASSITRTGNSPLHF. In DNA form, the CDR3 reads TGTGCCAGCAGTATAACCCGGACAGGGAATTCACCCCTCCACTTT.

The chain recombines TRBV7-3 with TRBJ2-5; D remains unclear. Germline values: CDR1 SGHTA, CDR2 FQGTGA. The CDR3 runs 13 residues. The V end was cut by 5 bases, the J end by 5 bases, with 12 bases between. CDR3 sequence (DNA): TGTGCCAGCAGCCCAGGCCAGGCGGAGACCCAGTACTTC. Amino acids: CASSPGQAETQYF.

This chain uses TRBV19 with TRBJ1-3; D unresolved. The CDR3 consists of 12 residues. Per the germline V gene, CDR1 is LNHDA and CDR2 is SQIVND (reference sequence). V lost 6 bases to trimming and J lost 3 bases, with 6 bases between them. The CDR3 sequence: CASSGGGNTIYF. Written as DNA, the CDR3 is TGTGCCAGTAGCGGCGGTGGAAACACCATATATTTT.

This chain joins TRBV7-9 and TRBJ1-4; 8 bases are a match to TRBD1. Unmatched junction bases numbered 8, after V lost 4 bases and J lost 7 bases. CDR3 length: 15 amino acids. CDR1 is SEHNR, CDR2 FQNEAQ, per germline (reference sequence). CDR3 residues: CASSSLQGAGEKLFF. The CDR3 DNA sequence: TGTGCCAGCAGCTCCCTGCAGGGGGCGGGTGAAAAACTGTTTTTT.

The V and J genes are TRBV5-4 and TRBJ2-5, with a weak D call TRBD1 (6 bases). The germline V and J ends were trimmed by 2 bases and 5 bases, with 13 bases remaining between them. Germline CDR1 SGHNT, CDR2 YYREEE (reference sequence). The CDR3 is 14 amino acids. The CDR3 region is CASSFFDRWETQYF. The CDR3 DNA sequence: TGTGCCAGCAGCTTTTTTGACAGGTGGGAGACCCAGTACTTC.

The rearrangement joins TRBV29-1 to TRBJ2-2; maybe TRBD1 (6 bases). This CDR3 is built from 14 residues. Germline V gene lookup returns CDR1 SQVTM and CDR2 ANQGSEA. Trimming stripped 6 bases from V and 1 base from J, with 12 bases between. The CDR3 DNA reads TGCAGCGTCGCAGGGGAGCTGAACACCGGGGAGCTGTTTTTT. This encodes CSVAGELNTGELFF.

This clone was seen only once. The V gene is TRBV19, the J gene TRBJ1-5; possible D gene TRBD1, 6 bases. V lost 4 bases and J 3 bases, leaving 13 bases between the germline ends. Germline CDR1 is LNHDA and CDR2 is SQIVND (reference sequence). This CDR3 is built from 15 residues. The CDR3 sequence: CASSTDRKNNQPQHF. CDR3 nucleotides: TGTGCCAGTAGTACTGACAGGAAAAACAATCAGCCCCAGCATTTT.

The V gene is TRBV4-2, the J gene TRBJ2-1; D gene unclear. The CDR3 runs to 14 residues. Trimming removed 1 base from V and 4 bases from J, with 8 bases in between. The germline V gene encodes CDR1 LGHNA and CDR2 YNFKEQ. The CDR3, as DNA: TGTGCCAGCAGCCAAGGACTCGAATACAATGAGCAGTTCTTC. Residues: CASSQGLEYNEQFF.

CDR3 protein: CASGPNEQFF. CDR3 in DNA: TGTGCCAGCGGCCCTAATGAGCAGTTCTTC. The gene calls are TRBV6-6 and TRBJ2-1; no clear D gene. Trimming shortened V by 8 bases and J by 7 bases, and 6 bases separated the two germline ends. Germline lookup yields CDR1 MNHNY and CDR2 SVGAGI (reference sequence). The CDR3 contains 10 residues.

The V and J genes are TRBV5-1 and TRBJ2-7; TRBD2 agrees at 7 bases. Germline loops: CDR1 SGHRS, CDR2 YFSETQ. The CDR3 runs 13 residues. V dropped 3 bases and J dropped 3; count of bases not matched to a gene: 3. CDR3 in amino acids: CASSWTRGYEQYF. The DNA for the CDR3 is TGCGCCAGCAGCTGGACTAGAGGCTACGAGCAGTACTTC.

The chain employs TRBV5-8 and TRBJ2-7; a weak D match, TRBD2 (5 bases). The V end was cut by 4 bases, the J end by 4 bases, with 12 bases between. CDR3 length equals 13 residues. In germline, CDR1 is SGHTS, CDR2 YDEGEE. CDR3 DNA sequence: TGTGCCAGCAGCCTCCGGGGAAAGTACGAGCAGTACTTC. Translated, it gives CASSLRGKYEQYF.

For this clone: The same CDR3 also results from other DNA sequences found in this sample. This sequence joins TRBV28 and TRBJ1-4; 8 bases match TRBD1. J was trimmed by 1 base and V by 6 bases; bases with no gene match: 16. This CDR3 has 19 amino acids. Looked up from germline, CDR1 is MDHEN and CDR2 is SYDVKM. CDR3 loop: CASSLPLRSGGLTNEKLFF. The CDR3 DNA follows: TGTGCCAGCAGCCTCCCCCTTCGGTCAGGGGGCTTAACTAATGAAAAACTGTTTTTT.

A note on this clone: Other DNA sequences in the sample encode the same CDR3. The chain couples TRBV6-5 to TRBJ2-7; weak D call: TRBD1 (5 bases). V lost 5 bases and J 3 bases, leaving 8 bases between the germline ends. The germline V gene encodes CDR1 MNHEY and CDR2 SVGAGI. The CDR3 contains 12 residues. The CDR3, as DNA: TGTGCCAGCAGTCCCCAGGGCTACGAGCAGTACTTC. Its protein product is CASSPQGYEQYF.

This clone turned up a few times. The chain couples TRBV19 to TRBJ2-1; the D gene is possibly TRBD1 (6 bases). Germline CDR1 is LNHDA and CDR2 is SQIVND (reference sequence). CDR3 length: 14 residues. Trimming removed 5 bases from V and 12 bases from J, with 20 bases in between. CDR3 nucleotide sequence: TGTGCCAGTAGTCTGGGGGCCTCTGGATTTGGGCAGTTCTTC. As protein: CASSLGASGFGQFF.

V gene TRBV7-9 combines with J gene TRBJ2-5, with 8 bases aligning to TRBD1. V lost 5 bases and J lost 3; bases outside the gene matches: 2. Per germline, CDR1 SEHNR and CDR2 FQNEAQ (reference sequence). CDR3 length: 13 amino acids. In DNA form, the CDR3 reads TGTGCCAGCAGCGACAGGGGAAAAGAGACCCAGTACTTC. It is translated as CASSDRGKETQYF.

The chain carries TRBV18 and TRBJ2-5; no definite D call. Between the trimmed V and J ends, which lost 4 bases and 2 bases, there was a span of 8 bases. Germline values: CDR1 KGHSH, CDR2 LQKENI. The CDR3 contains 13 residues. CDR3 amino acids: CASSLLEQETQYF. The CDR3 bases are TGTGCCAGCTCACTACTCGAACAAGAGACCCAGTACTTC.

This clone was counted once. This chain uses TRBV6-4 with TRBJ1-2; D ambiguous. The CDR3 loop spans 8 amino acids. Per germline, CDR1 MRHNA and CDR2 SNTAGT. Trimming shortened V by 10 bases and J by 8 bases, and 5 bases separated the two germline ends. The CDR3 DNA sequence: TGTGCCACCTTGGGCTACACCTTC. This sequence encodes CATLGYTF.

This rearrangement joins TRBV6-4 to TRBJ2-7; 9 positions agree with TRBD1. CDR1 and CDR2 from the germline V gene are MRHNA and SNTAGT. This CDR3 is 16 amino acids long. The V segment lost 4 bases and the J segment 6 bases; nucleotides outside the gene matches: 13. CDR3 amino acids: CASSVQPGQGLLEQYF. The CDR3 coding sequence is TGTGCCAGCAGTGTCCAACCGGGACAGGGTCTCCTCGAGCAGTACTTC.

This clone was counted a few times. V and J are TRBV5-8 and TRBJ1-2; D ambiguous. This CDR3 comprises 14 residues. Germline CDR1 reads SGHTS; CDR2 reads YDEGEE. Trimming took off 6 bases at V and 2 bases at J, with 14 bases between the two ends. In DNA, the CDR3 is TGTGCCAGCAACTCGCCAGGCAGCAACTATGGCTACACCTTC. Translating it yields CASNSPGSNYGYTF. The full variable domain, its missing parts supplied by reference TRBV5-8 and TRBJ1-2, is EAGVTQSPTHLIKTRGQQATLRCSPISGHTSVYWYQQALGLGLQFLLWYDEGEERNRGNFPPRFSGRQFPNYSSELNVNALELEDSALYLCASNSPGSNYGYTFGSGTRLTVV.

The V and J genes are TRBV19 and TRBJ2-1; D is perhaps TRBD1 (5 bases). The V end was cut by 4 bases, the J end by 6 bases, with 19 bases between. Germline V gene data show CDR1 as LNHDA and CDR2 as SQIVND (reference sequence). This CDR3 region has 16 residues. CDR3 DNA: TGTGCCAGTAGTACCGCGTGGGGCGGAAAAACCAATGAGCAGTTCTTC. Encoded protein: CASSTAWGGKTNEQFF. The variable domain in full, completed from reference TRBV19 and TRBJ2-1, reads DGGITQSPKYLFRKEGQNVTLSCEQNLNHDAMYWYRQDPGQGLRLIYYSQIVNDFQKGDIAEGYSVSREKKESFPLTVTSAQKNPTAFYLCASSTAWGGKTNEQFFGPGTRLTVL.